This entry lists 25 T cell receptor beta chains sequenced from one sample in a study of cytomegalovirus exposure and HLA in healthy donors. Researchers ran the PCR with 60 Vbeta and 13 Jbeta primers. Repertoires were generated with immunoSEQ multiplex PCR, while TCRdb's copy carries only in-frame clones and drops some. The table lists about 170,000 clones, around 80% of them singletons. The sequenced sample was PBMCs. The receptors originated from a woman in her 30s in good health and CMV-seropositive.

Points on this clone: Relative to the germline gene, one junction end is altered; a read error may explain this. The V gene is TRBV15, the J gene TRBJ1-5; no reliable D call. The CDR3 loop spans 14 amino acids. Germline CDR1 and CDR2: LNHNV and YYDKDF (reference sequence). The CDR3 region is CATPPRGANRPQHF. As DNA, the CDR3 is TGTGCCACCCCTCCTAGAGGAGCTAATCGGCCCCAGCATTTT. Supplemented by reference TRBV15 and TRBJ1-5, the full variable domain reads DAMVIQNPRYQVTQFGKPVTLSCSQTLNHNVMYWYQQKSSQAPKLLFHYYDKDFNNEADTPDNFQSRRPNTSFCFLDIRSPGLGDTAMYLCATPPRGANRPQHFGDGTRLSIL.

The chain links TRBV19 to TRBJ2-2, with 9 bases that match TRBD1. Germline assignment: CDR1 LNHDA and CDR2 SQIVND (reference sequence). J lost 8 bases, V lost 6 bases, and 13 bases had no gene match. This CDR3 contains 16 residues. The CDR3 DNA reads as TGTGCCAGTAGCGAACCCGGGACAGGGATTTTAGGGGAGCTGTTTTTT. Its protein is CASSEPGTGILGELFF.

This chain's CDR3 is CASSWDRGYPAYNEQFF. CDR3 DNA: TGTGCCAGCAGTTGGGACAGGGGGTATCCGGCCTACAATGAGCAGTTCTTC. The chain recombines TRBV27 with TRBJ2-1; 11 nucleotides match TRBD1. The CDR3 is made up of 17 amino acids. The ends lost 4 bases at V and 2 bases at J; junction bases unmatched: 7. Per germline, CDR1 MNHEY and CDR2 SMNVEV (reference sequence).

The J gene is TRBJ2-5, the V gene TRBV5-4; weak D call: TRBD2 (6 bases). This CDR3 has 15 amino acids. V shed 4 bases and J shed 4 bases, with 17 bases lying between them. Germline CDR1 reads SGHNT; CDR2 reads YYREEE (reference sequence). This chain's CDR3 is CASSLGAGMRETQYF. The CDR3 DNA follows: TGTGCCAGCAGCCTGGGCGCGGGGATGAGAGAGACCCAGTACTTC.

CDR3 bases: TGTGCCAGCAGCCCCTCCAGGGCCGGGAACTATGGCTACACCTTC. The encoded protein is CASSPSRAGNYGYTF. The chain couples TRBV27 to TRBJ1-2, with a possible D match to TRBD1 (5 bases). The CDR3 length is 15 residues. V was trimmed by 6 bases and J by 2 bases, leaving 16 bases between them. In germline, CDR1 is MNHEY, CDR2 SMNVEV (reference sequence).

This clone was seen only a few times. The V gene is TRBV6-6, the J gene TRBJ1-1, with no clear D. This CDR3 region has 13 residues. The germline V gene has CDR1 MNHNY and CDR2 SVGAGI (reference sequence). Trimming cost V 5 bases and J 1 base, with 8 bases left between them. The CDR3 spells CASSTDKNTEAFF. The CDR3 region has the DNA TGTGCCAGCAGTACCGACAAGAACACTGAAGCTTTCTTT.

This chain links TRBV30 with TRBJ2-5, with 8 bases identical to TRBD2. The CDR3 contains 14 residues. V trimming: 7 bases; J trimming: 2 bases; junction bases outside the gene matches: 9. The germline gives CDR1 GTSNPN, CDR2 SVGIG (reference sequence). This chain's CDR3 is CAFTLAGLQETQYF. CDR3 DNA sequence: TGTGCCTTCACCTTAGCGGGGTTACAAGAGACCCAGTACTTC.

The chain employs TRBV9 and TRBJ1-1; D may be TRBD1 (5 bases). The germline gives CDR1 SGDLS, CDR2 YYNGEE. The V end lost 2 bases, the J end lost 6 bases, and 11 bases lay between the germline ends. This CDR3 has 13 amino acids. The CDR3: CASSVRGGAEAFF. The CDR3 nucleotides are TGTGCCAGCAGCGTTCGAGGAGGGGCTGAAGCTTTCTTT.

The chain combines TRBV5-1 with TRBJ1-6, with TRBD1 matching 7 bases. V trimming: 5 bases; J trimming: 7 bases; junction bases outside the gene matches: 6. CDR3 size: 14 residues. From germline, CDR1 is SGHRS and CDR2 YFSETQ. CDR3 region: CASSYRGGNSPLHF. CDR3 nucleotide sequence: TGCGCCAGCAGTTACAGGGGAGGAAATTCACCCCTCCACTTT.

This clone was observed a handful of times. This chain connects TRBV28 to TRBJ1-1; 8 bases align to TRBD1. CDR1 and CDR2 from the germline V gene are MDHEN and SYDVKM. Trimming at V came to 6 bases and at J to 4 bases, leaving 10 bases not matched to a gene. The CDR3 length is 15 residues. This CDR3 reads CASSFQSQGATEAFF. The CDR3, as DNA: TGTGCCAGCAGCTTTCAAAGCCAGGGGGCCACTGAAGCTTTCTTT.

The V gene is TRBV10-3, the J gene TRBJ1-1; a weak D match, TRBD1 (6 bases). Germline V lookup: CDR1 ENHRY, CDR2 SYGVKD. Trimming pared 11 bases from V and 2 bases from J, leaving 18 bases between. This CDR3 region has 14 residues. The CDR3 protein is CAAKAGAINTEAFF. The CDR3 coding sequence is TGTGCCGCTAAAGCAGGGGCTATTAACACTGAAGCTTTCTTT.

The genes are TRBV12-5 and TRBJ2-1; TRBD2 matches at 10 bases. CDR1 and CDR2 (germline): LGHNT, FRNRAP. V shed 2 bases and J 8 bases; nucleotides not matched to a gene: 3. This CDR3 has 14 residues. The CDR3: CASGLSGREHEQFF. The CDR3 DNA follows: TGTGCTAGTGGTTTGAGCGGGAGGGAACATGAGCAGTTCTTC.

The CDR3 DNA sequence: TGTGCCAGCAGTTACGAGGCCCTGAATGAGCAGTTCTTC. It yields the protein CASSYEALNEQFF. The V and J genes are TRBV6-5 and TRBJ2-1; D unresolved. The CDR3 spans 13 residues. Trimming left V 2 bases short and J 7 bases short, with 9 bases between. CDR1 and CDR2 from the germline V gene are MNHEY and SVGAGI.

The chain joins TRBV7-2 to TRBJ2-2; 11 bases are a match to TRBD2. V was clipped by 2 bases and J by 6 bases; unmatched bases: 5. From germline, CDR1 is SGHTA and CDR2 FQGNSA. This CDR3 region has 16 residues. The CDR3 is CASSLIAGGLAGELFF. Here the CDR3 DNA reads TGTGCCAGCAGCTTAATAGCGGGGGGGCTCGCCGGGGAGCTGTTTTTT.

The chain has TRBV5-6 and TRBJ1-5; TRBD1 might be the D (6 bases). The V end was cut by 4 bases, the J end by 0 bases, with 14 bases between. The CDR3 has 16 residues. The V gene's germline CDR1 is SGHDT and CDR2 YYEEEE. CDR3 DNA: TGTGCCAGCAGCGTATCACAGGGATATAGCAATCAGCCCCAGCATTTT. Translation: CASSVSQGYSNQPQHF. The full variable domain, with the rest looked up from reference TRBV5-6 and TRBJ1-5, is DAGVTQSPTHLIKTRGQQVTLRCSPKSGHDTVSWYQQALGQGPQFIFQYYEEEERQRGNFPDRFSGHQFPNYSSELNVNALLLGDSALYLCASSVSQGYSNQPQHFGDGTRLSIL.

The chain uses TRBV1 and TRBJ1-3. TRBV1 is deemed a pseudogene. This CDR3 has 16 residues. DNA of the CDR3: TGCACCAGCAGCCAAACCGGGGTTTCCTCTGGAAACACCATATATTTT. As protein: CTSSQTGVSSGNTIYF.

Concerning this clone itself: Sequence at one end of the junction differs from germline and may be a read error. The V gene is TRBV7-9, the J gene TRBJ1-5; 9 nucleotides line up with TRBD1. This CDR3 region has 15 residues. Germline values: CDR1 SEHNR, CDR2 FQNEAQ (reference sequence). The DNA for the CDR3 is TGTTCCAGCAGCTTATCCGGACAGGGGAATCAGCCCCAGCATTTT. It codes for CSSSLSGQGNQPQHF.

The chain joins TRBV5-1 to TRBJ2-1, with D tentatively TRBD2 (5 bases). The CDR3 contains 15 residues. Germline loops: CDR1 SGHRS, CDR2 YFSETQ. V was trimmed by 0 bases and J by 6 bases, leaving 13 bases between them. CDR3 sequence: CASSLGPASSNEQFF. The DNA for the CDR3 is TGCGCCAGCAGCTTGGGTCCGGCTAGCAGCAATGAGCAGTTCTTC.

The chain employs TRBV28 and TRBJ1-3; 7 nucleotides align to TRBD1. Germline-derived CDR1 and CDR2 are MDHEN and SYDVKM. The CDR3 extends over 14 amino acids. The ends lost 6 bases at V and 1 base at J; junction bases unmatched: 3. The CDR3 bases are TGTGCCAGCAGCATGGGACAGTCTGGAAACACCATATATTTT. Its translation: CASSMGQSGNTIYF.

The rearrangement uses TRBV10-1 and TRBJ2-7; 11 nucleotides align to TRBD2. The germline V gene has CDR1 WNHNN and CDR2 SYGVQD (reference sequence). V lost 0 bases and J lost 5; bases outside the gene matches: 6. This CDR3 is 16 amino acids long. In nucleotides, the CDR3 is TGCGCCAGCAGTGAGTCACGACTAGCGGGAACCCACGAGCAGTACTTC. It translates to CASSESRLAGTHEQYF.

V gene TRBV7-9 combines with J gene TRBJ2-4; D ambiguous. This CDR3 is 12 amino acids long. V was shortened by 3 bases and J by 9 bases, with 9 bases between the two germline ends. Per the germline V gene, CDR1 is SEHNR and CDR2 is FQNEAQ (reference sequence). The CDR3 here is CASSFQYSIQYF. CDR3 sequence (DNA): TGTGCCAGCAGCTTTCAATATAGCATTCAGTACTTC.

This chain links TRBV5-1 with TRBJ2-2, with unresolved D. The germline CDR1 and CDR2 sequences are SGHRS and YFSETQ. CDR3 length: 14 amino acids. Trimming left V 4 bases short and J 1 base short, with 8 bases between. CDR3 nucleotide sequence: TGCGCCAGCAGCCCCTTATTGAACACCGGGGAGCTGTTTTTT. Protein: CASSPLLNTGELFF.

The chain combines TRBV5-1 with TRBJ2-7, with 7 bases fitting TRBD2. The CDR3 has 15 residues. Germline V CDR1 and CDR2: SGHRS, YFSETQ. After removal of 7 bases from V and 3 bases from J, the junction contained 13 bases not matched to a gene. Written as DNA, the CDR3 is TGCGCCAGCCAAAGTGCCTCCCTAGCGGACTACGAGCAGTACTTC. Amino acids: CASQSASLADYEQYF.

This chain uses TRBV6-4 with TRBJ2-2; D is possibly TRBD1 (6 bases). Germline CDR1 is MRHNA and CDR2 is SNTAGT. This CDR3 region has 14 residues. V was trimmed by 6 bases and J by 4 bases, leaving 12 bases between them. In nucleotides, the CDR3 is TGTGCCAGCAGCTCGCAGGGGAGCACCGGGGAGCTGTTTTTT. Translated: CASSSQGSTGELFF.

This chain joins TRBV19 and TRBJ1-2; 11 bases align to TRBD1. With 3 bases clipped from V and 10 bases from J, the junction kept 4 bases outside the gene matches. The V gene's germline CDR1 is LNHDA and CDR2 SQIVND (reference sequence). CDR3 length equals 13 residues. The CDR3 region has the DNA TGTGCCAGTAGTATTGGGACAGGGGGAATCTACACCTTC. Its protein product is CASSIGTGGIYTF.